What follows is one TCR beta chain and its context. This sample stems from a study of blood T cell repertoires in COVID-19. The table came from immunoSEQ multiplex PCR; TCRdb's copy has only in-frame clones and leaves some out. This sample carries more than 200,000 clones, around nine tenths of them seen once, and the ten largest clones take 4.1%. Trimming cost V 3 bases and J 12 bases; bases outside gene matches: 25. The germline CDR1 and CDR2 sequences are MDHEN and SYDVKM. The CDR3 has 20 residues. All enrollees were roughly 18 to 95 years old and from 20 to 25 US areas. Two consecutive negative NP/OP PCR tests, clearance, or resolved symptoms defined Cohort 3 recovery.

The chain joins TRBV28 to TRBJ2-2, with 10 bases aligning to TRBD1. Specimen: PBMCs or T cells enriched from blood (not recorded which). The receptor comes from a woman in her 30s who had recovered from COVID-19. The CDR3 sequence is CASSFRRPSRRTGGPGQLFF. The CDR3, as DNA: TGTGCCAGCAGTTTTCGGAGGCCTAGTCGGAGGACAGGGGGACCTGGGCAGCTGTTTTTT.